Below, 27 T cell receptor beta chains from the same sample are listed, as sequenced in a study of OX40 agonist ivuxolimab in advanced cancers. Generated by immunoSEQ multiplex PCR, the TCRdb table keeps only in-frame clones and is missing some. Of roughly 67,000 clones in the sample, around nine tenths are singletons; the top ten hold around 0.73%. The specimen comprised CD4+ or CD8+ T cells sorted from blood, sampled in a trial of the OX40 agonist ivuxolimab. Receptors originate from an adult with an advanced solid tumor such as melanoma, head and neck, liver or kidney cancer.

The rearrangement links TRBV10-3 to TRBJ1-5; D call uncertain. Germline values: CDR1 ENHRY, CDR2 SYGVKD. The CDR3 covers 14 residues. CDR3 sequence reads: CATAGPGSNQPQHF. In nucleotides, the CDR3 is TGTGCGACGGCCGGCCCGGGAAGCAATCAGCCCCAGCATTTT.

This chain uses TRBV7-2 with TRBJ1-6; the D is unclear. This CDR3 contains 12 residues. The germline V gene encodes CDR1 SGHTA and CDR2 FQGNSA. V lost 5 bases to trimming and J lost 7 bases, with 6 bases between them. Here the CDR3 reads CASSTANSPLHF. The CDR3 region has the DNA TGTGCCAGCAGCACGGCCAATTCACCCCTCCACTTT.

This clone was picked up one time. CDR3 loop: CASSRTGNLADTQYF. For the CDR3, the DNA is TGTGCCAGCAGTCGGACGGGGAACCTCGCAGATACGCAGTATTTT. The V call is TRBV7-2, the J call TRBJ2-3, with a tentative D call TRBD2 (5 bases). V lost 6 bases, J lost 4 bases, and 17 bases lay in between. CDR3 length equals 15 residues. Germline V gene sequence: CDR1 SGHTA, CDR2 FQGNSA.

This chain connects TRBV27 to TRBJ1-6; the D is unclear. The CDR3 covers 15 residues. Between the trimmed V and J ends, which lost 4 bases and 4 bases, there was a span of 11 bases. CDR1 is MNHEY and CDR2 is SMNVEV in the germline V gene (reference sequence). CDR3 nucleotides: TGTGCCAGCAGTTCTCGTACACCTTATAATTCACCCCTCCACTTT. Translation gives CASSSRTPYNSPLHF.

This sequence joins TRBV5-1 and TRBJ2-3, with no clear D. In germline, CDR1 is SGHRS, CDR2 YFSETQ. The CDR3 loop spans 16 amino acids. V shed 4 bases and J shed 0 bases, with 15 bases lying between them. The DNA for the CDR3 is TGCGCCAGCAGCCCGCTCGGCGGTGGTAGCACAGATACGCAGTATTTT. As protein: CASSPLGGGSTDTQYF.

This clone was observed a single time. V is TRBV30 and J is TRBJ1-6, with 8 positions matching TRBD1. The CDR3 totals 15 residues. Germline V gives CDR1 GTSNPN, CDR2 SVGIG (reference sequence). Trimming at V came to 1 base and at J to 7 bases, leaving 6 bases not matched to a gene. This CDR3 is CAWSADRVGNSPLHF. The CDR3 DNA sequence: TGTGCCTGGAGTGCGGACAGGGTGGGGAATTCACCCCTCCACTTT.

The rearrangement joins TRBV2 to TRBJ2-5; 9 nucleotides match TRBD2. The CDR3 is made up of 15 amino acids. CDR1 and CDR2 from the germline V gene are SNHLY and FYNNEI. The V gene end was trimmed by 4 bases and the J gene end by 4 bases; junction bases not matched to a gene: 7. The CDR3 sequence: CASSGAGGGVETQYF. The CDR3 region has the DNA TGTGCCAGCAGTGGAGCGGGGGGCGGAGTAGAGACCCAGTACTTC.

The rearrangement uses TRBV7-2 and TRBJ2-7; weak D call: TRBD2 (5 bases). Per the germline V gene, CDR1 is SGHTA and CDR2 is FQGNSA. CDR3 length: 15 amino acids. V lost 5 bases and J lost 0, with 14 bases in between. CDR3 sequence reads: CASSLVPGSSYEQYF. The CDR3, as DNA: TGTGCCAGCAGCCTAGTCCCGGGAAGCTCCTACGAGCAGTACTTC.

Comment on this clone: Additional DNA sequences in this sample encode the identical CDR3. V gene TRBV7-3 combines with J gene TRBJ2-5; D is uncertain. Trimming took 6 bases from V and 3 from J, leaving 11 bases between them. The germline V gene has CDR1 SGHTA and CDR2 FQGTGA. The CDR3 is 13 residues long. CDR3 DNA sequence: TGTGCCAGCAGTCCCCAGCCCGAAGAGACCCAGTACTTC. It yields the protein CASSPQPEETQYF.

V and J are TRBV28 and TRBJ2-3; the D gene is possibly TRBD2 (5 bases). Germline V gene sequence: CDR1 MDHEN, CDR2 SYDVKM. The CDR3 loop spans 14 amino acids. Trimming left V 7 bases short and J 3 bases short, with 14 bases between. The CDR3 nucleotides read TGTGCCAGCACCAGGATAAAGCGGACAGATACGCAGTATTTT. It yields the protein CASTRIKRTDTQYF.

V gene TRBV19 combines with J gene TRBJ1-5, with no clear D. The CDR3 loop spans 16 amino acids. The germline CDR1 and CDR2 sequences are LNHDA and SQIVND (reference sequence). V lost 1 base and J lost 1, with 11 bases in between. The CDR3 region is CASSIGNPGSNQPQHF. The DNA for the CDR3 is TGTGCCAGTAGTATAGGGAATCCGGGCAGCAATCAGCCCCAGCATTTT.

In its sample, this clone was seen once. The chain combines TRBV6-6 with TRBJ2-1, with TRBD2 identical over 13 bases. The V gene's germline CDR1 is MNHNY and CDR2 SVGAGI (reference sequence). The V and J ends lost 7 bases and 5 bases, in that order; junction bases with no gene match: 5. This CDR3 has 15 amino acids. The DNA of the CDR3 is TGTGCCAGCACCTGGACTAGCGGGAGTAACAATGAGCAGTTCTTC. This encodes CASTWTSGSNNEQFF.

The chain combines TRBV15 with TRBJ2-2; D gene uncertain. Looked up from germline, CDR1 is LNHNV and CDR2 is YYDKDF (reference sequence). With 1 base removed from V and 3 bases from J, the gap between germline ends came to 6 bases. The CDR3 spans 14 residues. CDR3 DNA sequence: TGTGCCACCAGCAGAGCCTTACACACCGGGGAGCTGTTTTTT. Amino acids: CATSRALHTGELFF.

The V call is TRBV5-1, the J call TRBJ1-4; possibly TRBD1 for D (5 bases). CDR1 and CDR2 from the germline V gene are SGHRS and YFSETQ. The CDR3 loop spans 15 amino acids. Trimming removed 3 bases at V and 8 bases at J, with 17 bases between. CDR3 amino acids: CASSSMGGIGEKLFF. CDR3 DNA sequence: TGCGCCAGCAGCTCGATGGGGGGAATTGGGGAAAAACTGTTTTTT.

The rearrangement links TRBV9 to TRBJ2-2, with D possibly TRBD2 on 6 matching bases. The germline V gene has CDR1 SGDLS and CDR2 YYNGEE. This CDR3 is built from 13 residues. V was cut by 3 bases and J by 7 bases, with 10 bases left in between. This CDR3 is CASSGRGSGELFF. CDR3 nucleotides: TGTGCCAGCAGCGGCCGGGGGAGCGGGGAGCTGTTTTTT.

The CDR3 region is CASRGTGLAAKNIQYF. In DNA, the CDR3 is TGCGCCAGCAGGGGGACAGGGTTAGCGGCCAAAAACATTCAGTACTTC. This sequence joins TRBV10-1 and TRBJ2-4, with TRBD1 matching 9 bases. CDR1 is WNHNN, CDR2 SYGVQD, per germline (reference sequence). The ends lost 6 bases at V and 1 base at J; junction bases unmatched: 7. The CDR3 length is 16 residues.

The gene calls are TRBV27 and TRBJ1-5, with TRBD1 matching 11 bases. The germline V gene has CDR1 MNHEY and CDR2 SMNVEV (reference sequence). The trim removed 7 bases at V and 1 base at J, leaving 3 bases unmatched. This CDR3 comprises 15 residues. This chain's CDR3 is CASKRDRGSNQPQHF. Here the CDR3 DNA reads TGTGCCAGCAAGCGGGACAGGGGGAGCAATCAGCCCCAGCATTTT.

This rearrangement joins TRBV7-3 to TRBJ2-2, with 13 bases lining up with TRBD2. There are 19 residues in the CDR3. The V gene end was trimmed by 5 bases and the J gene end by 1 base; junction bases not matched to a gene: 10. CDR1 SGHTA and CDR2 FQGTGA come from the germline V gene. CDR3 DNA sequence: TGTGCCAGCAGCAGAGGGAGGACTAGCGGGGGCCGGAACACCGGGGAGCTGTTTTTT. Encoded protein: CASSRGRTSGGRNTGELFF.

The chain is built from TRBV9 and TRBJ2-1; 7 nucleotides line up with TRBD2. Trimming took 4 bases from V and 9 from J; bases not matched to a gene: 13. This CDR3 contains 15 residues. Per germline, CDR1 SGDLS and CDR2 YYNGEE. The CDR3 DNA is TGTGCCAGCAGCTCCAGAGGACTAGGTGTAGGTGAGCAGTTCTTC. This encodes CASSSRGLGVGEQFF.

The V gene is TRBV6-5, the J gene TRBJ2-7; D may match TRBD1 or TRBD2 (5 bases each). Germline V gene data show CDR1 as MNHEY and CDR2 as SVGAGI. V was cut by 5 bases and J by 7 bases, with 18 bases left in between. The CDR3 loop spans 14 amino acids. CDR3 in DNA: TGTGCCAGCAGTGAGGGGCCAGGGACGAGGGAGCAGTACTTC. This gives the protein CASSEGPGTREQYF.

The CDR3 is CASSSGESTDTQYF. DNA of the CDR3: TGTGCCAGCTCTAGCGGGGAGAGCACAGATACGCAGTATTTT. The J gene is TRBJ2-3, the V gene TRBV19; TRBD2 matches 9 bases. Germline V gene sequence: CDR1 LNHDA, CDR2 SQIVND (reference sequence). The CDR3 consists of 14 residues. With V trimmed by 9 bases and J by 0 bases, 4 bases remained unmatched.

The genes are TRBV5-8 and TRBJ2-1, with D possibly being TRBD1 (6 bases). The V gene's germline CDR1 is SGHTS and CDR2 YDEGEE. V lost 1 base and J lost 5, with 7 bases in between. CDR3 size: 13 residues. The CDR3 DNA reads TGTGCCAGCAGCTTGAGGGGGAACAATGAGCAGTTCTTC. This codes for CASSLRGNNEQFF.

The gene calls are TRBV9 and TRBJ2-1; 7 bases agree with TRBD2. The ends lost 1 base at V and 7 bases at J; junction bases unmatched: 5. Germline CDR1 and CDR2: SGDLS and YYNGEE. The CDR3 sequence is 14 residues long. CDR3 protein: CASSVISGVNEQFF. In DNA form, the CDR3 reads TGTGCCAGCAGCGTAATAAGCGGGGTGAATGAGCAGTTCTTC.

The V call is TRBV5-1, the J call TRBJ2-5, with D tentatively TRBD1 (6 bases). Germline V gene lookup returns CDR1 SGHRS and CDR2 YFSETQ. V was cut by 0 bases and J by 4 bases, with 10 bases left in between. The CDR3 is 14 amino acids. This CDR3 reads CASSLGQETETQYF. CDR3 sequence (DNA): TGCGCCAGCAGCTTGGGACAGGAGACAGAGACCCAGTACTTC.

The chain joins TRBV5-1 to TRBJ2-2; 8 positions match TRBD1. This CDR3 has 16 amino acids. The ends lost 1 base at V and 4 bases at J; junction bases unmatched: 6. Germline CDR1 is SGHRS and CDR2 is YFSETQ. In DNA, the CDR3 is TGCGCCAGCAGCTTGTTGGCAGGGGGCGCCACCGGGGAGCTGTTTTTT. It yields the protein CASSLLAGGATGELFF.

The rearrangement uses TRBV5-1 and TRBJ2-2; a possible D gene is TRBD2 (5 bases). The V end lost 7 bases, the J end lost 2 bases, and 15 bases lay between the germline ends. CDR1 is SGHRS, CDR2 YFSETQ, per germline. The CDR3 runs 15 residues. The DNA of the CDR3 is TGCGCCAGCTCCGGGCGGGTTACAAACACCGGGGAGCTGTTTTTT. This codes for CASSGRVTNTGELFF.

The rearrangement uses TRBV9 and TRBJ1-3, with D unresolved. This CDR3 has 14 residues. The germline V gene encodes CDR1 SGDLS and CDR2 YYNGEE. Trimming cost V 0 bases and J 4 bases, with 8 bases left between them. CDR3 sequence: CASSVGDSGNTIYF. CDR3 coding DNA: TGTGCCAGCAGCGTAGGGGATAGCGGAAACACCATATATTTT.